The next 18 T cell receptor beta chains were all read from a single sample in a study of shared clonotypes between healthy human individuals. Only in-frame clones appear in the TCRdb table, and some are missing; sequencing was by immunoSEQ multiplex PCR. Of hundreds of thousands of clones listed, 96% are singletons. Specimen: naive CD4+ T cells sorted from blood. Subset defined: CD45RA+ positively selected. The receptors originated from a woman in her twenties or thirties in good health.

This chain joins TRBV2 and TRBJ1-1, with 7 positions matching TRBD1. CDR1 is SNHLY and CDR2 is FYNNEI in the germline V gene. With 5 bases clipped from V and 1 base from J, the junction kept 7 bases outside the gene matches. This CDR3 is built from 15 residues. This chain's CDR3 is CASSSEGAGNTEAFF. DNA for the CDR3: TGTGCCAGCAGTAGCGAGGGGGCAGGGAACACTGAAGCTTTCTTT.

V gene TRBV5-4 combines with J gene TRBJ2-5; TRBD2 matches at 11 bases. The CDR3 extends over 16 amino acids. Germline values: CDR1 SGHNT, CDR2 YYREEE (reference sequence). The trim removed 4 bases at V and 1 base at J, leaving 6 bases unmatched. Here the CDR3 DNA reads TGTGCCAGCAGCCGTGGGACTAGCGGCCTCCAAGAGACCCAGTACTTC. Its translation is CASSRGTSGLQETQYF. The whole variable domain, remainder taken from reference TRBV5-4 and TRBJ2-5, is ETGVTQSPTHLIKTRGQQVTLRCSSQSGHNTVSWYQQALGQGPQFIFQYYREEENGRGNFPPRFSGLQFPNYSSELNVNALELDDSALYLCASSRGTSGLQETQYFGPGTRLLVL.

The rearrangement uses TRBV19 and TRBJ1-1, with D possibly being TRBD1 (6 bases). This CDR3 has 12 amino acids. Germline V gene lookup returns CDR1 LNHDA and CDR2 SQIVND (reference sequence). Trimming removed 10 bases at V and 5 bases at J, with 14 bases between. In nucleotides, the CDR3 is TGTGCCATCACGAAAGGGGGAACTGAAGCTTTCTTT. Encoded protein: CAITKGGTEAFF.

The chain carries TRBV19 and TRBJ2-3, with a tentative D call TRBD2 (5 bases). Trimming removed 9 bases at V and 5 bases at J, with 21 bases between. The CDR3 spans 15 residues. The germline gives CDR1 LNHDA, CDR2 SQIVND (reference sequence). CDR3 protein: CASTRADRHRDTQYF. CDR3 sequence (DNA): TGTGCCAGCACCCGAGCGGATAGACACAGAGATACGCAGTATTTT.

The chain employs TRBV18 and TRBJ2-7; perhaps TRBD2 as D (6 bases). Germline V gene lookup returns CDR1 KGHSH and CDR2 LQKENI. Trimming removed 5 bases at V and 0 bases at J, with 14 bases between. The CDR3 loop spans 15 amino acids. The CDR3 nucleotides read TGTGCCAGCTCATCCGGAGGGGTCAGCTCCTACGAGCAGTACTTC. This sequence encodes CASSSGGVSSYEQYF.

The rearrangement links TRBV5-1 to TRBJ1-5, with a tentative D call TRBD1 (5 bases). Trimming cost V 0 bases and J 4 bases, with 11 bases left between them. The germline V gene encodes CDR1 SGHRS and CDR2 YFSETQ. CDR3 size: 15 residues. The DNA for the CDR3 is TGCGCCAGCAGCTTGGCCGGGGACCGAAATCAGCCCCAGCATTTT. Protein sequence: CASSLAGDRNQPQHF.

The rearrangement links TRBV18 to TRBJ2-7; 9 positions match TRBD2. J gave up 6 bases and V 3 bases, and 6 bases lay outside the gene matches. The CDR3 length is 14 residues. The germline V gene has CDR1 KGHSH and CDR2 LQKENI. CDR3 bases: TGTGCCAGCTCACCCGGGCGGGAGGGCCGCGAGCAGTACTTC. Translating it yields CASSPGREGREQYF.

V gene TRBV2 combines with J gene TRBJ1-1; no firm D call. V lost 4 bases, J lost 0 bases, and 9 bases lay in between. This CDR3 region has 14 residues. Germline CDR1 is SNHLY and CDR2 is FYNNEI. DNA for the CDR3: TGTGCCAGCAGTGCCCAGCGGATGAACACTGAAGCTTTCTTT. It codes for CASSAQRMNTEAFF. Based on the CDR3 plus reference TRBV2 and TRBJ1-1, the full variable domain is EPEVTQTPSHQVTQMGQEVILRCVPISNHLYFYWYRQILGQKVEFLVSFYNNEISEKSEIFDDQFSVERPDGSNFTLKIRSTKLEDSAMYFCASSAQRMNTEAFFGQGTRLTVV.

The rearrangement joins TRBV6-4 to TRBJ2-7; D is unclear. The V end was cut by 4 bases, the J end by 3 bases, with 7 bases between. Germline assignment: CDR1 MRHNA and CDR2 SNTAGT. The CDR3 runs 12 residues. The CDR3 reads CASSAPRYEQYF. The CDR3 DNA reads TGTGCCAGCAGTGCCCCACGCTACGAGCAGTACTTC.

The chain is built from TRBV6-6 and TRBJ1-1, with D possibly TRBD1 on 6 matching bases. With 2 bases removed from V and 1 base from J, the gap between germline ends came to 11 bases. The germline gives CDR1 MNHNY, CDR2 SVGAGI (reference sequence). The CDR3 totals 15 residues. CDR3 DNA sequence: TGTGCCAGCAGTTACCTGGGGGCAGGGAACACTGAAGCTTTCTTT. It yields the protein CASSYLGAGNTEAFF.

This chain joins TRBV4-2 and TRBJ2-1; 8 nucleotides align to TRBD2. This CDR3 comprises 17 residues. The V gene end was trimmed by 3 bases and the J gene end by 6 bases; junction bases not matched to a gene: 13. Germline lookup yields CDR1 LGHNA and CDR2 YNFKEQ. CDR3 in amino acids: CASSQNDAGLVGNEQFF. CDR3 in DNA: TGTGCCAGCAGCCAGAACGATGCGGGACTAGTCGGCAATGAGCAGTTCTTC.

The CDR3, as DNA: TGTGCCAGCAGCCCGAGGCAGCCCTATGGCTACACCTTC. It is translated as CASSPRQPYGYTF. V is TRBV16 and J is TRBJ1-2; D unclear. Trimming left V 4 bases short and J 4 bases short, with 10 bases between. CDR3 length: 13 amino acids. Germline CDR1 and CDR2: KGHSY and FQNENV. The complete variable domain, with remaining parts taken from reference TRBV16 and TRBJ1-2, reads GEEVAQTPKHLVRGEGQKAKLYCAPIKGHSYVFWYQQVLKNEFKFLISFQNENVFDETGMPKERFSAKCLPNSPCSLEIQATKLEDSAVYFCASSPRQPYGYTFGSGTRLTVV.

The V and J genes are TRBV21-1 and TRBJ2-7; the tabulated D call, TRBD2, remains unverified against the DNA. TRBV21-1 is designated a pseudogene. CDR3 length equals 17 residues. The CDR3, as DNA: TGTGCCAGCAGCAAAGTCTGGGGGCGGGAGGAATCCTACGAGCAGTACTTC. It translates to CASSKVWGREESYEQYF.

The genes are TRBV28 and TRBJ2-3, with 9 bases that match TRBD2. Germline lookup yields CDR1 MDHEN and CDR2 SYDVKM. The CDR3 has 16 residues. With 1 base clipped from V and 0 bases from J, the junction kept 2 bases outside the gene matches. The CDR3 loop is CASSLFAGGSTDTQYF. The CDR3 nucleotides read TGTGCCAGCAGTTTATTTGCGGGAGGGAGCACAGATACGCAGTATTTT.

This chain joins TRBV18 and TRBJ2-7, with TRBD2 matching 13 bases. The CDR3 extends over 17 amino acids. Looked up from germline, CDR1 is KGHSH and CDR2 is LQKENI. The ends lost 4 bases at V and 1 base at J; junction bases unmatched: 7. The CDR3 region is CASSRRTSGSGSYEQYF. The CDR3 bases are TGTGCCAGCTCACGCCGGACTAGCGGGAGTGGGTCCTACGAGCAGTACTTC.

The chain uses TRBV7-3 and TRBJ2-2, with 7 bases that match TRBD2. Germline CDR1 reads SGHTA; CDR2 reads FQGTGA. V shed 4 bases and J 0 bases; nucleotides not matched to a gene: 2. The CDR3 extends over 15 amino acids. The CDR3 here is CASSSSGTNTGELFF. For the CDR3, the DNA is TGTGCCAGCAGCTCTAGCGGTACGAACACCGGGGAGCTGTTTTTT.

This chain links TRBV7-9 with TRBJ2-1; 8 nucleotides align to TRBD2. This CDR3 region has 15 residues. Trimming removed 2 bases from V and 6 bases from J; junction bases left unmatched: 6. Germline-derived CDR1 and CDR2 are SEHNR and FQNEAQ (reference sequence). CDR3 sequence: CASSLRGTSFNEQFF. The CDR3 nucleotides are TGTGCCAGCAGCTTACGGGGGACTAGTTTCAATGAGCAGTTCTTC.

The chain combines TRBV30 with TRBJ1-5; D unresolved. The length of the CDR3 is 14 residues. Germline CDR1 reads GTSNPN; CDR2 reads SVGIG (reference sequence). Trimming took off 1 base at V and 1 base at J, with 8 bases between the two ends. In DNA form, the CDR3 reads TGTGCCTGGAGTGCCGGGATGAGCAATCAGCCCCAGCATTTT. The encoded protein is CAWSAGMSNQPQHF. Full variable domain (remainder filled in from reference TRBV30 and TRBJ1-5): SQTIHQWPATLVQPVGSPLSLECTVEGTSNPNLYWYRQAAGRGLQLLFYSVGIGQISSEVPQNLSASRPQDRQFILSSKKLLLSDSGFYLCAWSAGMSNQPQHFGDGTRLSIL.